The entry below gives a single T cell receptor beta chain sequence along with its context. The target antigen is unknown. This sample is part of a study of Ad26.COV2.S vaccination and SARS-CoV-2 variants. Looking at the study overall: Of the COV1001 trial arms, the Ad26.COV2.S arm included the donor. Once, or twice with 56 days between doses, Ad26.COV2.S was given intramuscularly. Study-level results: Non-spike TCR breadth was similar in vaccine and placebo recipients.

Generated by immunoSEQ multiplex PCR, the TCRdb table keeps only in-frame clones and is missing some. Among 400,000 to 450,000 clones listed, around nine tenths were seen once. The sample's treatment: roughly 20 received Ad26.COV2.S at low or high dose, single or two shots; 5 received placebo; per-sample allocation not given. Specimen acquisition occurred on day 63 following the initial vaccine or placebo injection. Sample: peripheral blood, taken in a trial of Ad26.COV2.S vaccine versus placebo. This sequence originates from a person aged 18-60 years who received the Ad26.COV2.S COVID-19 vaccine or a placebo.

The CDR3 sequence: CASSPRQGDYEQYF. For the CDR3, the DNA is TGCGCCAGCAGCCCGCGACAGGGGGACTACGAGCAGTACTTC. The genes are TRBV5-1 and TRBJ2-7; TRBD1 aligns across 9 bases. Looked up from germline, CDR1 is SGHRS and CDR2 is YFSETQ. The CDR3 has 14 residues. V lost 4 bases and J lost 3; bases outside the gene matches: 5.